Presented here are 14 T cell receptor beta chains from one specimen sequenced in a study of blood T cell repertoires in COVID-19 (dated by TCRdb to about 2020). Library method: the immunoSEQ multiplex PCR assay. This is the immuneACCESS table as TCRdb keeps it, with only in-frame sequences that have V and J called. A part of the clones is gone; compared with another copy, unresolved V genes explain less than half, and the rest is unexplained. Counted in this sample were about 62,000 clones; approximately 86% of them appeared once. The ten largest clones take up approximately 0.99% of the sample. Sequencing was carried out using peripheral blood. The origin of the receptors is a man aged 65 to 79 with acute or convalescent COVID-19.

The chain joins TRBV29-1 to TRBJ2-2, with 10 bases lining up with TRBD2. The CDR3 contains 16 residues. Trimming cost V 7 bases and J 6 bases; bases outside gene matches: 14. The germline gives CDR1 SQVTM, CDR2 ANQGSEA. CDR3: CSAGPIAGGGAGELFF. The CDR3 DNA sequence: TGCAGCGCTGGCCCCATAGCGGGAGGAGGCGCCGGGGAGCTGTTTTTT.

CDR3 in DNA: TGTGCCAGCAGCGTTGACAGCTACTCCTACAATGAGCAGTTCTTC. Translated, it gives CASSVDSYSYNEQFF. The chain is built from TRBV9 and TRBJ2-1; a weak D match, TRBD1 (5 bases). This CDR3 has 15 amino acids. Germline CDR1 is SGDLS and CDR2 is YYNGEE. V was pared by 2 bases and J by 0 bases, with 9 bases between. The full variable domain, in which reference TRBV9 and TRBJ2-1 provide the parts outside the CDR3, is DSGVTQTPKHLITATGQRVTLRCSPRSGDLSVYWYQQSLDQGLQFLIQYYNGEERAKGNILERFSAQQFPDLHSELNLSSLELGDSALYFCASSVDSYSYNEQFFGPGTRLTVL.

The V gene is TRBV25-1, the J gene TRBJ1-5; 7 nucleotides align to TRBD1. The J segment lost 0 bases and the V segment lost 3 bases, leaving 5 bases of the junction unmatched. The CDR3 is 16 amino acids. Germline lookup yields CDR1 MGHDK and CDR2 SYGVNS. The CDR3 sequence is CASSEGQTYSNQPQHF. CDR3 DNA sequence: TGTGCCAGCAGTGAGGGACAGACTTATAGCAATCAGCCCCAGCATTTT.

The gene calls are TRBV2 and TRBJ1-6; D unresolved. The CDR3 is 15 residues long. Germline loops: CDR1 SNHLY, CDR2 FYNNEI. Trimming cost V 7 bases and J 7 bases, with 17 bases left between them. CDR3 in amino acids: CASTPTSGSNSPLHF. The CDR3 nucleotides are TGTGCCAGCACTCCGACGTCAGGTTCGAATTCACCCCTCCACTTT.

V and J are TRBV12-5 and TRBJ2-7; a possible D gene is TRBD1 (6 bases). CDR1 is LGHNT, CDR2 FRNRAP, per germline. This CDR3 has 13 residues. V was pared by 4 bases and J by 2 bases, with 9 bases between. The CDR3 sequence is CASGSGDTYEQYF. The CDR3 coding sequence is TGTGCTAGTGGTTCCGGGGACACCTACGAGCAGTACTTC.

The gene calls are TRBV19 and TRBJ1-2; no clear D gene. The V and J ends lost 3 bases and 1 base respectively, with 3 bases between them. The length of the CDR3 is 12 residues. The V gene's germline CDR1 is LNHDA and CDR2 SQIVND (reference sequence). The CDR3 is CASSIYNYGYTF. CDR3 bases: TGTGCCAGTAGTATTTATAACTATGGCTACACCTTC.

This rearrangement joins TRBV21-1 to TRBJ2-7; TRBD1, the D gene given by the table, was not confirmed from the DNA. TRBV21-1 is classified as a pseudogene. CDR3 length: 12 amino acids. The CDR3 here is CASSKDSYEQYF. In DNA, the CDR3 is TGTGCCAGCAGCAAAGACAGCTACGAGCAGTACTTC.

This clone was counted once. The gene calls are TRBV28 and TRBJ1-5; D unresolved. CDR1 and CDR2 from the germline V gene are MDHEN and SYDVKM. V lost 1 base and J lost 6, with 10 bases in between. The CDR3 has 14 amino acids. CDR3 sequence reads: CASSLSYGVQPQHF. The CDR3 DNA is TGTGCCAGCAGTTTATCCTACGGGGTTCAGCCCCAGCATTTT. Supplemented by reference TRBV28 and TRBJ1-5, the full variable domain reads DVKVTQSSRYLVKRTGEKVFLECVQDMDHENMFWYRQDPGLGLRLIYFSYDVKMKEKGDIPEGYSVSREKKERFSLILESASTNQTSMYLCASSLSYGVQPQHFGDGTRLSIL.

The chain couples TRBV6-6 to TRBJ2-7; D is perhaps TRBD2 (5 bases). The CDR3 spans 13 residues. V lost 7 bases to trimming and J lost 4 bases, with 14 bases between them. Germline V gives CDR1 MNHNY, CDR2 SVGAGI (reference sequence). CDR3 loop: CASTRTSGYEQYF. CDR3 DNA sequence: TGTGCCAGCACCAGGACTTCTGGATACGAGCAGTACTTC.

V and J are TRBV5-1 and TRBJ1-2; D ambiguous. CDR1 and CDR2 (germline): SGHRS, YFSETQ. This CDR3 region has 15 residues. The V end lost 0 bases, the J end lost 6 bases, and 15 bases lay between the germline ends. The CDR3, as DNA: TGCGCCAGCAGCTTGGAATACGGGGTGAGAAATGGCTACACCTTC. Translated: CASSLEYGVRNGYTF.

The chain is built from TRBV29-1 and TRBJ2-1; D is unresolved. CDR1 is SQVTM, CDR2 ANQGSEA, per germline. The CDR3 has 11 residues. V lost 3 bases and J lost 9, with 9 bases in between. The CDR3 DNA reads TGCAGCGTTGACTCCAGGATTGAGCAGTTCTTC. Residues: CSVDSRIEQFF.

This chain connects TRBV24-1 to TRBJ1-2, with 8 bases aligning to TRBD1. This CDR3 has 12 residues. V gave up 9 bases and J gave up 4 bases; unmatched junction bases: 3. Germline V lookup: CDR1 KGHDR, CDR2 SFDVKD. The CDR3 is CATSGGSYGYTF. The CDR3 DNA sequence: TGTGCCACCTCAGGGGGCAGCTATGGCTACACCTTC.

The chain carries TRBV9 and TRBJ2-2; D may be TRBD1 (5 bases). In germline, CDR1 is SGDLS, CDR2 YYNGEE. Trimming shortened V by 2 bases and J by 5 bases, and 13 bases separated the two germline ends. The CDR3 is 15 residues long. The CDR3 DNA sequence: TGTGCCAGCAGCGTTCGTCACTCAGGGACCGGGGAGCTGTTTTTT. Translation: CASSVRHSGTGELFF.

The chain has TRBV11-3 and TRBJ1-2, with D unresolved. The CDR3 has 13 amino acids. Trimming took 2 bases from V and 7 from J, leaving 11 bases between them. The germline CDR1 and CDR2 sequences are SGHNT and YENEEA. The CDR3 protein is CASSLLGGSGYTF. The CDR3 nucleotides are TGTGCCAGCAGCTTACTCGGAGGGTCTGGCTACACCTTC.